Following are 22 T cell receptor beta chains from one sample sequenced in a study of OX40 agonist ivuxolimab in advanced cancers. Only in-frame clones appear in the TCRdb table, and some are missing; sequencing was by immunoSEQ multiplex PCR. The table lists about 49,000 clones, about 75% of them singletons. This specimen was CD4+ or CD8+ T cells sorted from blood, taken in a trial of the OX40 agonist ivuxolimab. These receptor sequences come from an adult with an advanced solid tumor such as melanoma, head and neck, liver or kidney cancer.

A single count supports this clone. This rearrangement joins TRBV29-1 to TRBJ2-1, with TRBD2 matching 10 bases. The CDR3 length is 16 residues. Germline V CDR1 and CDR2: SQVTM, ANQGSEA. J gave up 7 bases and V 2 bases, and 11 bases lay outside the gene matches. DNA of the CDR3: TGCAGCGTTGAACGGGCTAGCGGGAGTGGGGGGAATGAGCAGTTCTTC. Translation: CSVERASGSGGNEQFF.

The J gene is TRBJ2-2, the V gene TRBV2; no clear D. Per germline, CDR1 SNHLY and CDR2 FYNNEI. CDR3 length equals 13 residues. The V and J ends lost 2 bases and 7 bases respectively, with 8 bases between them. Here the CDR3 DNA reads TGTGCCAGCAGTGAAATTAACCGCGGGGAGCTGTTTTTT. This gives the protein CASSEINRGELFF.

Only a few counts were recorded for this clone. V is TRBV14 and J is TRBJ2-1, with D uncertain. This CDR3 is 16 amino acids long. V was trimmed by 4 bases and J by 1 base, leaving 14 bases between them. Germline V gene data show CDR1 as SGHDN and CDR2 as FVKESK. The CDR3 sequence: CASSRVLGFSYNEQFF. The CDR3 nucleotides read TGTGCCAGCAGCCGAGTCCTGGGGTTTTCCTACAATGAGCAGTTCTTC. The variable domain in full, with the rest retrieved from reference TRBV14 and TRBJ2-1, is EAGVTQFPSHSVIEKGQTVTLRCDPISGHDNLYWYRRVMGKEIKFLLHFVKESKQDESGMPNNRFLAERTGGTYSTLKVQPAELEDSGVYFCASSRVLGFSYNEQFFGPGTRLTVL.

This chain uses TRBV5-5 with TRBJ2-5; no reliable D call. Germline CDR1 SGHKS, CDR2 YYEKEE (reference sequence). V lost 1 base, J lost 5 bases, and 15 bases lay in between. This CDR3 is 15 amino acids long. CDR3 loop: CASSLRRRAPETQYF. CDR3 DNA sequence: TGTGCCAGCAGCTTGCGGCGACGTGCCCCTGAGACCCAGTACTTC.

The gene calls are TRBV5-1 and TRBJ2-7; D remains unclear. CDR1 is SGHRS and CDR2 is YFSETQ in the germline V gene. CDR3 length: 13 residues. V was trimmed by 1 base and J by 3 bases, leaving 8 bases between them. CDR3 in DNA: TGCGCCAGCAGCTTGAGTCCCAACTACGAGCAGTACTTC. Its translation: CASSLSPNYEQYF.

The CDR3 loop reads CASSYGWQGGQFF. For the CDR3, the DNA is TGTGCCAGCAGTTACGGCTGGCAGGGGGGGCAGTTCTTC. The rearrangement links TRBV6-5 to TRBJ2-1; maybe TRBD1 (7 bases). The germline CDR1 and CDR2 sequences are MNHEY and SVGAGI. Trimming removed 2 bases at V and 12 bases at J, with 14 bases between. This CDR3 is built from 13 residues.

This sequence joins TRBV9 and TRBJ1-4; D possibly corresponds to TRBD1 (6 bases). The CDR3 sequence is 15 residues long. Trimming took 4 bases from V and 10 from J, leaving 20 bases between them. CDR1 and CDR2 from the germline V gene are SGDLS and YYNGEE. CDR3 DNA sequence: TGTGCCAGCAGCCAAGGGGCAGGGGATGTAGGAAAACTGTTTTTT. This encodes CASSQGAGDVGKLFF.

The chain links TRBV7-8 to TRBJ1-1; the D gene is possibly TRBD1 (5 bases). Germline CDR1 is SGHVS and CDR2 is FQNEAQ. Between the trimmed V and J ends, which lost 1 base and 3 bases, there was a span of 6 bases. This CDR3 region has 13 residues. The CDR3: CASSLDRYTEAFF. For the CDR3, the DNA is TGTGCCAGCAGCTTAGACAGGTACACTGAAGCTTTCTTT. The complete variable domain, with remaining parts taken from reference TRBV7-8 and TRBJ1-1, reads GAGVSQSPRYKVAKRGQDVALRCDPISGHVSLFWYQQALGQGPEFLTYFQNEAQLDKSGLPSDRFFAERPEGSVSTLKIQRTQQEDSAVYLCASSLDRYTEAFFGQGTRLTVV.

This chain uses TRBV7-7 with TRBJ2-1, with D perhaps matching TRBD2 (6 bases). The CDR3 covers 13 residues. Germline values: CDR1 SSHAT, CDR2 FNYEAQ (reference sequence). V dropped 4 bases and J dropped 6 bases, with 10 bases sitting between them. The CDR3 here is CASSWGLSNEQFF. CDR3 DNA: TGTGCCAGCAGCTGGGGACTTTCCAATGAGCAGTTCTTC.

The chain couples TRBV9 to TRBJ2-1; 11 nucleotides agree with TRBD2. Germline loops: CDR1 SGDLS, CDR2 YYNGEE. The junction had 8 bases not matched to a gene; V was cut back by 4 bases and J by 5 bases. This CDR3 spans 16 amino acids. The CDR3 loop reads CASSPRSGRGNNEQFF. As DNA, the CDR3 is TGTGCCAGCAGCCCTCGTAGCGGGAGGGGGAACAATGAGCAGTTCTTC.

The count of this clone is one. The chain couples TRBV5-4 to TRBJ1-4; D is unresolved. This CDR3 spans 15 amino acids. Germline CDR1 and CDR2: SGHNT and YYREEE (reference sequence). Trimming took 3 bases from V and 8 from J, leaving 17 bases between them. The CDR3 loop is CASSSFDGAGEKLFF. CDR3 DNA: TGTGCCAGCAGCTCCTTTGACGGCGCCGGGGAAAAACTGTTTTTT.

In its sample, this clone is medium-sized. The rearrangement uses TRBV5-5 and TRBJ2-7; possibly TRBD1 or TRBD2 for D (5 bases each). The germline V gene has CDR1 SGHKS and CDR2 YYEKEE (reference sequence). The CDR3 has 18 residues. The V gene lost 4 bases and the J gene lost 5 bases, with 28 bases spanning the gap. CDR3 DNA sequence: TGTGCCAGCAGCCTACGATTACCCGGGGACCCGGAATCCCACGAGCAGTACTTC. Amino acid sequence: CASSLRLPGDPESHEQYF.

The table lists this clone with a few counts. This CDR3 is CASSPNQGAVQFF. The CDR3, as DNA: TGTGCCAGCAGCCCCAATCAGGGGGCGGTCCAGTTCTTC. J is TRBJ2-1 and V is TRBV11-3, with 8 bases that match TRBD1. The CDR3 contains 13 residues. Germline V lookup: CDR1 SGHNT, CDR2 YENEEA. V was clipped by 5 bases and J by 13 bases; unmatched bases: 10. Full variable domain (rest looked up from reference TRBV11-3 and TRBJ2-1): EAGVVQSPRYKIIEKKQPVAFWCNPISGHNTLYWYLQNLGQGPELLIRYENEEAVDDSQLPKDRFSAERLKGVDSTLKIQPAELGDSAVYLCASSPNQGAVQFFGPGTRLTVL.

V and J are TRBV7-8 and TRBJ2-2; 7 nucleotides line up with TRBD1. The CDR3 has 14 amino acids. CDR1 and CDR2 from the germline V gene are SGHVS and FQNEAQ. V gave up 5 bases and J gave up 2 bases; unmatched junction bases: 2. CDR3 nucleotide sequence: TGTGCCAGCAGCAGGGACAGCAACACCGGGGAGCTGTTTTTT. It is translated as CASSRDSNTGELFF.

The rearrangement joins TRBV30 to TRBJ2-2; no reliable D call. Looked up from germline, CDR1 is GTSNPN and CDR2 is SVGIG (reference sequence). The CDR3 totals 16 residues. Trimming cost V 4 bases and J 4 bases, with 19 bases left between them. CDR3 bases: TGTGCCTGGAAGACGGTAGGGCTTTTCCCCACCGGGGAGCTGTTTTTT. It translates to CAWKTVGLFPTGELFF.

This chain joins TRBV13 and TRBJ1-5; D remains ambiguous. Per the germline V gene, CDR1 is PRHDT and CDR2 is FYEKMQ (reference sequence). The CDR3 extends over 14 amino acids. Between the trimmed V and J ends, which lost 5 bases and 4 bases, there was a span of 12 bases. The CDR3 DNA sequence: TGTGCCAGCAGCCCCTGGACTGGAAATCAGCCCCAGCATTTT. It translates to CASSPWTGNQPQHF. Drawing the rest from reference TRBV13 and TRBJ1-5, the complete variable domain is AAGVIQSPRHLIKEKRETATLKCYPIPRHDTVYWYQQGPGQDPQFLISFYEKMQSDKGSIPDRFSAQQFSDYHSELNMSSLELGDSALYFCASSPWTGNQPQHFGDGTRLSIL.

The chain has TRBV19 and TRBJ1-1; TRBD1 matches at 8 bases. Germline V lookup: CDR1 LNHDA, CDR2 SQIVND (reference sequence). This CDR3 comprises 14 residues. Trimming at V came to 5 bases and at J to 4 bases, leaving 6 bases not matched to a gene. CDR3 loop: CASSPGQGGTEAFF. CDR3 nucleotides: TGTGCCAGTAGTCCAGGACAGGGAGGCACTGAAGCTTTCTTT. The variable domain in full, with the rest retrieved from reference TRBV19 and TRBJ1-1, is DGGITQSPKYLFRKEGQNVTLSCEQNLNHDAMYWYRQDPGQGLRLIYYSQIVNDFQKGDIAEGYSVSREKKESFPLTVTSAQKNPTAFYLCASSPGQGGTEAFFGQGTRLTVV.

The chain couples TRBV7-9 to TRBJ2-7; tentative D call: TRBD1 (7 bases). The CDR3 runs 13 residues. The germline V gene encodes CDR1 SEHNR and CDR2 FQNEAQ (reference sequence). V lost 4 bases and J 6 bases, leaving 13 bases between the germline ends. The CDR3 loop reads CASSSRQGGEQYF. DNA of the CDR3: TGTGCCAGCAGCTCTAGACAGGGAGGCGAGCAGTACTTC.

The genes are TRBV7-8 and TRBJ1-6; D remains ambiguous. Trimming stripped 3 bases from V and 9 bases from J, with 18 bases between. Germline V gives CDR1 SGHVS, CDR2 FQNEAQ. The CDR3 extends over 16 amino acids. The CDR3 reads CASSFLVRAAGSPLHF. The CDR3 DNA is TGTGCCAGCAGCTTTCTAGTTAGGGCAGCGGGTTCACCCCTCCACTTT. Full variable domain (remainder filled in from reference TRBV7-8 and TRBJ1-6): GAGVSQSPRYKVAKRGQDVALRCDPISGHVSLFWYQQALGQGPEFLTYFQNEAQLDKSGLPSDRFFAERPEGSVSTLKIQRTQQEDSAVYLCASSFLVRAAGSPLHFGNGTRLTVT.

This chain joins TRBV6-4 and TRBJ2-7, with TRBD1 as a possible D gene (5 bases). V dropped 7 bases and J dropped 3 bases, with 22 bases sitting between them. The CDR3 length is 16 residues. Germline values: CDR1 MRHNA, CDR2 SNTAGT. In DNA, the CDR3 is TGTGCCAGCATTGGGGCAGCCTGGGAACCTAACTACGAGCAGTACTTC. It specifies CASIGAAWEPNYEQYF.

Only one count was recorded for this clone. The chain recombines TRBV19 with TRBJ2-3; D is perhaps TRBD1 or TRBD2 (5 bases each). Germline CDR1 is LNHDA and CDR2 is SQIVND (reference sequence). The V and J ends lost 3 bases and 2 bases respectively, with 9 bases between them. The CDR3 consists of 14 residues. Here the CDR3 reads CASSMGPNTDTQYF. The CDR3 nucleotides are TGTGCCAGTAGTATGGGACCCAACACAGATACGCAGTATTTT.

The chain combines TRBV14 with TRBJ2-2; 12 nucleotides agree with TRBD2. The CDR3 covers 18 residues. Germline V gene lookup returns CDR1 SGHDN and CDR2 FVKESK. V lost 5 bases and J lost 6; bases outside the gene matches: 13. The CDR3 DNA reads TGTGCCAGCAGCTGGACTAGCGGGATAGCCCCTTCCGCCGGGGAGCTGTTTTTT. Residues: CASSWTSGIAPSAGELFF.